This is a list of T cell receptor beta chains from one sample in a study of control samples from healthy donors and cancer patients. TCRdb's copy holds only in-frame clones and misses some; the assay was immunoSEQ multiplex PCR. The sample holds 85,000 to 90,000 clones, more than 75% seen once. Specimen: blood. The receptors shown here come from a woman in her thirties or forties in good health. CDR3s include the opening cysteine and the closing phenylalanine or tryptophan. The D gene is left open where the match is weak.

j_call d_call v_call cdr3_aa
TRBJ2-3 . TRBV9 CASSPAPGRDTDTQYF
TRBJ2-7 . TRBV5-1 CASSLAIFNEQYF
TRBJ2-7 . TRBV3-1/TRBV3-2 CASSAAVGSSYEQYF
TRBJ2-5 TRBD2 TRBV6-5 CASSRLAGGLETQYF
TRBJ2-2 TRBD1 TRBV19 CASRGADDRDQVGELFF
TRBJ1-2 . TRBV30 CAWSLPRAQPNYGYTF
TRBJ2-1 TRBD2 TRBV4-3 CASSQDPGAGGNEQFF
TRBJ2-3 . TRBV14 CASSHLGQGFTDTQYF
TRBJ1-1 . TRBV18 CASSPVQGIRGSAEAFF
TRBJ1-2 . TRBV12-3/TRBV12-4 CASSKGNYGYTF
TRBJ2-7 TRBD1 TRBV4-1 CASSYTGTAAYEQYF
TRBJ2-7 . TRBV5-5 CASSLAAGPSSYEQYF
TRBJ1-5 . TRBV19 CASSIDRISNQPQHF
TRBJ1-2 . TRBV7-2 CASSLAGSPYGYTF
TRBJ2-1 . TRBV4-1 CASSQGHVSSYNEQFF
TRBJ1-3 . TRBV9 CASSQLGGLAGNTIYF
TRBJ1-4 . TRBV2 CASSEEAREKLFF
TRBJ2-3 . TRBV5-4 CASSKPGVYTQYF
TRBJ2-7 . TRBV6-2/TRBV6-3 CASSYSRQGPHEQYF
TRBJ1-6 . TRBV14 CASSRGGVSPLHF
TRBJ2-1 . TRBV25-1 CASSGALTDEQFF
TRBJ2-7 . TRBV6-2/TRBV6-3 CASSYSGLTYEQYF
TRBJ1-1 TRBD1 TRBV6-2/TRBV6-3 CASSPQGVEAFF
TRBJ2-1 . TRBV6-5 CASSQVNEQFF
TRBJ2-7 TRBD2 TRBV7-2 CASSLVASGGVESEQYF
TRBJ1-6 TRBD1 TRBV27 CASSSRQGNNSPLHF
TRBJ1-1 . TRBV18 CASSPPRGRRNTEAFF
TRBJ2-5 . TRBV12-3/TRBV12-4 CASTWGQQETQYF
TRBJ2-3 TRBD1 TRBV4-3 CASSQDIGQGLDTQYF
TRBJ1-5 . TRBV2 CASSEAGQYSNQPQHF
TRBJ1-5 . TRBV7-8 CASSLAQGGSNQPQHF
TRBJ2-2 TRBD1 TRBV30 CACIRQGSTGELFF
TRBJ2-3 TRBD1 TRBV6-1 CASSEARGQGQYF
TRBJ2-3 TRBD2 TRBV19 CASSISGGASTDTQYF
TRBJ2-5 . TRBV5-5 CASSSTGRQETQYF
TRBJ2-7 . TRBV27 CASSLAPHSYEQYF
TRBJ1-4 . TRBV7-2 CASSLEARPTNEKLFF
TRBJ1-5 . TRBV6-6 CASRGVSNQPQHF
TRBJ1-5 . TRBV19 CASSYLRRSNQPQHF
TRBJ2-2 TRBD1 TRBV7-2 CASSLVPQGVTGELFF
TRBJ1-1 . TRBV19 CASSPREAPNTEAFF
TRBJ2-7 . TRBV11-3 CASSLAHLVEQYF
TRBJ2-1 . TRBV6-5 CVAASSYNEQFF
TRBJ2-6 . TRBV7-3 CASSFLSGSGANVLTF
TRBJ2-5 . TRBV2 CASSEHRETQYF
TRBJ1-5 . TRBV5-1 CASSLDGGVNQPQHF